A selection of T cell receptor beta chains follows, all from one sample in a study of cytomegalovirus exposure and HLA in healthy donors. Sequencing was performed with immunoSEQ multiplex PCR; in TCRdb, only in-frame clones are kept and a portion is missing. The repertoire holds 170,000 or so clones, with approximately 80% as singletons. Sequenced material: PBMCs. The receptors derive from a woman aged 25-40 years in good health and CMV-seronegative. The CDR3 runs from the conserved cysteine through the conserved F or W. The order of the fields is J gene, D gene, clone size, V gene, CDR3 DNA, CDR3 protein. The D gene is left open where the match is weak. Size values are once, few and many counts, or a class for expanded clones, and some rows have none.

>TRBJ2-7|TRBD2|NA|TRBV7-8
TGTGCCAGCAGCTTAGTTGGCGGGAGCTGGGTCGAGCAGTACTTC
CASSLVGGSWVEQYF
>TRBJ2-1|NA|once|TRBV9
TGTGCCAGCAGCGTAGAAGGGGGGGCCGTATACAATGAGCAGTTCTTC
CASSVEGGAVYNEQFF
>TRBJ1-3|TRBD1|NA|TRBV30
TGTGCCTGGAGTAGGGCAGGGGGCTCTGGAAACACCATATATTTT
CAWSRAGGSGNTIYF
>TRBJ2-7|NA|NA|TRBV2
TGTGCCAGCAGTGAGGGAGGAGACGGTCGTAACGAGCAGTACTTC
CASSEGGDGRNEQYF
>TRBJ2-2|NA|NA|TRBV6-6
TGTGCCAGCGCCCGGGAGTGGGACACCGGGGAGCTGTTTTTT
CASAREWDTGELFF
>TRBJ2-2|TRBD1|NA|TRBV7-9
TGTGCCAGCAGCCTACAGGGGGCTATCGGGGAGCTGTTTTTT
CASSLQGAIGELFF
>TRBJ2-6|NA|NA|TRBV7-8
TGTGCCAGCAGCTCTAGCTCTGGGGCCAACGTCCTGACTTTC
CASSSSSGANVLTF
>TRBJ1-1|NA|once|TRBV7-9
TGTGCCAGCAGCTTACAGGAATGGAACACTGAAGCTTTCTTT
CASSLQEWNTEAFF
>TRBJ2-7|NA|NA|TRBV19
TGTGCCAGTCGCACCGCCTTTGGAGCCGGGGACGAGCAGTACTTC
CASRTAFGAGDEQYF
>TRBJ2-7|TRBD1|NA|TRBV6-4
TGTGCCAGCAGGGACAGGGGGCTAAGGGAGCAGTACTTC
CASRDRGLREQYF
>TRBJ2-7|TRBD1|NA|TRBV5-1
TGCGCCAGCAGCTTGGGGGGACAGGCCTACGAGCAGTACTTC
CASSLGGQAYEQYF
>TRBJ2-1|NA|NA|TRBV9
TGTGCCAGCAGCGTAGGATCTAGCGCTTACAATGAGCAGTTCTTC
CASSVGSSAYNEQFF
>TRBJ2-1|NA|NA|TRBV12-5
TGTGCTAGTGGTTCCCGAGAAAATGAGCAGTTCTTC
CASGSRENEQFF
>TRBJ1-2|TRBD1|NA|TRBV6-1
TGTGCCACCCATCCCCGGGACAGGTCCTATGGCTACACCTTC
CATHPRDRSYGYTF
>TRBJ2-3|NA|few|TRBV30
TGTGCCTGGGGTCAAACTCCTCCGCCCGGAGATACGCAGTATTTT
CAWGQTPPPGDTQYF
>TRBJ2-1|NA|NA|TRBV18
TGTGCCAGCTCACAAACAGGGTATGAGCAGTTCTTC
CASSQTGYEQFF
>TRBJ2-3|NA|NA|TRBV6-1
TGTGCCAGCAGGGGTAGGGGGACTACCTATTCGCAGTATTTT
CASRGRGTTYSQYF
>TRBJ1-1|NA|NA|TRBV5-6
TGTGCCAGCAGCCAAGTAAGCCTGAACACTGAAGCTTTCTTT
CASSQVSLNTEAFF
>TRBJ2-7|NA|NA|TRBV4-2
TGTGCCAGCAGCCAAGAGGGGGGGCCAGCGGTCTCCTACGAGCAGTACTTC
CASSQEGGPAVSYEQYF
>TRBJ2-7|TRBD2|NA|TRBV27
TGTGCCAGCAGTTTATTAGGGACTAGCGGGAGTCTTTCCTACGAGCAGTACTTC
CASSLLGTSGSLSYEQYF
>TRBJ2-1|TRBD2|NA|TRBV7-7
TGTGCCAGCAGCAGGTGGCCGGGACTAGCGGACAATGAGCAGTTCTTC
CASSRWPGLADNEQFF
>TRBJ1-4|NA|NA|TRBV4-3
TGCGCCAGCAGCCAAGATCCAGGGCAGTTCGCAACTAATGAAAAACTGTTTTTT
CASSQDPGQFATNEKLFF
>TRBJ1-6|TRBD1|few|TRBV10-3
TGTGCCATCAGGGACAGGGGATCAAATTCACCCCTCCACTTT
CAIRDRGSNSPLHF
>TRBJ1-3|TRBD1|NA|TRBV27
TGTGCCAGCAGAGCCGGGACAGGGGTAGACACCATATATTTT
CASRAGTGVDTIYF
>TRBJ2-1|TRBD2|NA|TRBV5-1
TGCGCCAGCGCACTAGCGGGAGACCACAATGAGCAGTTCTTC
CASALAGDHNEQFF
>TRBJ2-7|TRBD2|NA|TRBV28
TGTGCCAGCACCACACCAGCGGGAGGTTTCGGAGAGCAGTACTTC
CASTTPAGGFGEQYF
>TRBJ2-3|TRBD1|NA|TRBV11-2
TGTGCCAGCAGCCGGACAGGGGGTAGTTGGGCAGATACGCAGTATTTT
CASSRTGGSWADTQYF
>TRBJ2-1|TRBD2|NA|TRBV11-3
TGTGCCAGCAGCTCCGGGACTAGCAAATACAATGAGCAGTTCTTC
CASSSGTSKYNEQFF
>TRBJ2-3|TRBD1|NA|TRBV27
TGTGCCAGCAGTCCGGCCCAGGGGGTAGATACGCAGTATTTT
CASSPAQGVDTQYF
>TRBJ2-7|TRBD1|NA|TRBV18
TGTGCCAGCTCACCACCCCAGGACAGGGACTACGAGCAGTACTTC
CASSPPQDRDYEQYF
>TRBJ2-7|TRBD2|NA|TRBV6-5
TGTGCCAGCAGTTACTTGGCGGGAGGTTCCTACGAGCAGTACTTC
CASSYLAGGSYEQYF
>TRBJ1-3|NA|once|TRBV4-2
TGTGCCAGCAGCCAAGATTTTGTCGGTTTTGGAAACACCATATATTTT
CASSQDFVGFGNTIYF
>TRBJ1-2|NA|NA|TRBV7-9
TGTGCCAGCAGCTCGCGCATAGGACAGAGACACTATGGCTACACCTTC
CASSSRIGQRHYGYTF
>TRBJ1-6|TRBD1|NA|TRBV6-1
TGTGCCAGCAGTGAGAGTTATGACAGGGATTTTCTGGACCACTTT
CASSESYDRDFLDHF
>TRBJ1-5|TRBD1|NA|TRBV18
TGTGCCAGCTCACCACCGGGGACAGCCTATCAGCCCCAGCATTTT
CASSPPGTAYQPQHF
>TRBJ2-7|NA|NA|TRBV29-1
TGCAGCGTGGGTCGAGGATCACAAGAGCAGTACTTC
CSVGRGSQEQYF
>TRBJ2-7|NA|NA|TRBV6-1
TGTGCCAGCAGTGAAGGGCTAGCTCCCTACGAGCAGTACTTC
CASSEGLAPYEQYF
>TRBJ2-5|NA|NA|TRBV5-1
TGCGCCAGCAGCTTACAGAGTCGACAAGAGACCCAGTACTTC
CASSLQSRQETQYF
>TRBJ2-5|NA|NA|TRBV29-1
TGCAGCGTTTCCCTACAAAGGGGGGAGACCCAGTACTTC
CSVSLQRGETQYF
>TRBJ2-7|NA|NA|TRBV10-3
TGTGCCATCAGGGGGGGAGGTGGCGACGAGCAGTACTTC
CAIRGGGGDEQYF
>TRBJ2-1|TRBD2|NA|TRBV11-3
TGTGCCAGCAGCTACGCTAGCGGGAAACATTACAATGAGCAGTTCTTC
CASSYASGKHYNEQFF
>TRBJ2-1|NA|NA|TRBV28
TGTGCCAGCAGCCTATCTCTCGACAGCGACTCCTACAATGAGCAGTTCTTC
CASSLSLDSDSYNEQFF
>TRBJ2-1|TRBD2|NA|TRBV28
TGTGCCACCCTCCGGACTAGTGGCAATGAGCAGTTCTTC
CATLRTSGNEQFF
>TRBJ2-3|NA|NA|TRBV5-1
TGCGCCAGCAGCACGAATATCCCGCGCGCAGATACGCAGTATTTT
CASSTNIPRADTQYF
>TRBJ1-1|NA|NA|TRBV18
TGTGCCAGCTCACCGGGCCTGAACACTGAAGCTTTCTTT
CASSPGLNTEAFF
>TRBJ1-5|TRBD1|NA|TRBV27
TGTGCCAGCAGTACAATCCGGGACAGGGTCGACCAGCCCCAGCATTTT
CASSTIRDRVDQPQHF
>TRBJ2-3|TRBD2|once|TRBV19
TGTGCCAGTAGTTCGGGACTAGCGGGAATCACAGATACGCAGTATTTT
CASSSGLAGITDTQYF
>TRBJ1-1|TRBD1|few|TRBV5-4
TGTGCCAGCAGCGCTGGCCCAGGGGGCGATCGGGACACTGAAGCTTTCTTT
CASSAGPGGDRDTEAFF
>TRBJ2-1|TRBD2|few|TRBV6-1
TGTGCCAGCAGTGATCCCGGCGGGGGGGCCTACAATGAGCAGTTCTTC
CASSDPGGGAYNEQFF
>TRBJ2-1|NA|NA|TRBV27
TGTGCCAGCAGTTTACAGGGACACTTCAATGAGCAGTTCTTC
CASSLQGHFNEQFF
>TRBJ1-1|NA|few|TRBV5-8
TGTGCCAGCAGCTTGGGTCCATCAAACGCAGGGAACACTGAAGCTTTCTTT
CASSLGPSNAGNTEAFF
>TRBJ2-7|TRBD1|few|TRBV7-8
TGTGCCAGCAGCTTAAGACGGACCGGGACAGGTGCGCCCGAGCAGTACTTC
CASSLRRTGTGAPEQYF
>TRBJ2-7|NA|once|TRBV6-1
TGTGCCAGCAGCCGGGACTTAGAAGGCTACGAGCAGTACTTC
CASSRDLEGYEQYF